The 23 T cell receptor beta chains given below trace back to one sample, sequenced in a study of beta chain features in type 1 diabetes. Study-wide results and limits: Among patients with Type 1 diabetes, TCRB CDR3s were moderately but significantly shorter in every one of the four CD4+ subsets.

The sequenced template was cDNA made from the entire isolated RNA. Libraries were prepared by immunoSEQ multiplex PCR; TCRdb keeps only in-frame clonotypes and omits some of them. The table includes about 160,000 clones, 50% to 70% detected once. The antigens for these receptors are not known. The sample taken for sequencing was naive CD4+ T cells from blood. Receptors originate from a young man with type 1 diabetes.

V is TRBV30 and J is TRBJ1-4, with D unclear. CDR1 and CDR2 (germline): GTSNPN, SVGIG (reference sequence). V was clipped by 5 bases and J by 3 bases, with 10 bases between them. This CDR3 comprises 13 residues. The CDR3 DNA sequence: TGTGCCTGGGTGGATTGGTCTAATGAAAAACTGTTTTTT. It yields the protein CAWVDWSNEKLFF.

The chain couples TRBV30 to TRBJ2-2, with TRBD2 matching over 7 bases. The ends lost 2 bases at V and 5 bases at J; junction bases unmatched: 8. Germline V gene data show CDR1 as GTSNPN and CDR2 as SVGIG (reference sequence). The CDR3 covers 15 residues. This CDR3 is CAWSPGTTKTGELFF. In DNA, the CDR3 is TGTGCCTGGAGTCCCGGGACTACTAAAACCGGGGAGCTGTTTTTT.

J is TRBJ2-1 and V is TRBV9; TRBD2 matches at 13 bases. The CDR3 runs to 17 residues. CDR1 is SGDLS and CDR2 is YYNGEE in the germline V gene. Trimming took 2 bases from V and 9 from J; bases not matched to a gene: 11. CDR3 DNA: TGTGCCAGCAGCGTTAGGTCCGGGACTAGCGGGACTAGTGAGCAGTTCTTC. Its translation: CASSVRSGTSGTSEQFF.

This clone was found once. The rearrangement joins TRBV9 to TRBJ2-1, with D perhaps matching TRBD1 (5 bases). V gave up 3 bases and J gave up 4 bases, with 14 bases separating them. The CDR3 length is 15 residues. CDR1 is SGDLS and CDR2 is YYNGEE in the germline V gene. CDR3 in DNA: TGTGCCAGCAGCGCTACAGGCGATTGGTACAATGAGCAGTTCTTC. Its translation: CASSATGDWYNEQFF.

The CDR3 DNA reads as TGTGCCAGCAGCTTGTCACCATTGCTGGAGACCCAGTACTTC. This codes for CASSLSPLLETQYF. The V and J genes are TRBV7-2 and TRBJ2-5; D ambiguous. CDR1 SGHTA and CDR2 FQGNSA come from the germline V gene. Trimming left V 3 bases short and J 5 bases short, with 13 bases between. The CDR3 extends over 14 amino acids.

The chain's CDR3 is CASSTVASSYNEQFF. CDR3 nucleotide sequence: TGTGCCAGCAGCACCGTAGCGAGCTCCTACAATGAGCAGTTCTTC. The V gene is TRBV7-2, the J gene TRBJ2-1; possibly TRBD2 for D (5 bases). The germline V and J ends were trimmed by 5 bases and 0 bases, with 11 bases remaining between them. The CDR3 is 15 residues long. Germline V lookup: CDR1 SGHTA, CDR2 FQGNSA.

This sequence joins TRBV2 and TRBJ2-5; D may be TRBD2 (5 bases). Trimming took off 4 bases at V and 3 bases at J, with 9 bases between the two ends. The length of the CDR3 is 13 residues. Germline CDR1 is SNHLY and CDR2 is FYNNEI. CDR3 coding DNA: TGTGCCAGCAGTGTCGGAGGTAAAGAGACCCAGTACTTC. Translated: CASSVGGKETQYF.

The rearrangement links TRBV4-3 to TRBJ2-7; D remains ambiguous. V lost 1 base and J 0 bases, leaving 10 bases between the germline ends. Germline CDR1 LGHNA, CDR2 YSLEER. The CDR3 contains 15 residues. CDR3 sequence reads: CASSQGHESSYEQYF. In DNA, the CDR3 is TGCGCCAGCAGCCAAGGCCATGAGTCCTCCTACGAGCAGTACTTC.

This clone occurred a few times. The chain recombines TRBV27 with TRBJ2-7; D might be TRBD1 or TRBD2, each matching 5 bases. Germline V gene lookup returns CDR1 MNHEY and CDR2 SMNVEV (reference sequence). V was clipped by 5 bases and J by 3 bases, with 17 bases between them. The CDR3 is made up of 15 amino acids. DNA of the CDR3: TGTGCCAGCAGTGACGAGGGGAACCCCATCTACGAGCAGTACTTC. This codes for CASSDEGNPIYEQYF.

The CDR3 loop is CSVSRGGEETQYF. Here the CDR3 DNA reads TGCAGCGTTAGTAGGGGAGGGGAAGAGACCCAGTACTTC. The chain has TRBV29-1 and TRBJ2-5; 7 nucleotides match TRBD2. J was trimmed by 3 bases and V by 5 bases; bases with no gene match: 6. This CDR3 is built from 13 residues. CDR1 SQVTM and CDR2 ANQGSEA come from the germline V gene.

The chain links TRBV30 to TRBJ2-3; the match to TRBD1 covers 7 bases. With V trimmed by 2 bases and J by 1 base, 6 bases remained unmatched. Germline V CDR1 and CDR2: GTSNPN, SVGIG (reference sequence). This CDR3 region has 15 residues. DNA of the CDR3: TGTGCCTGGAGTAAATCCGGGACAGGCACAGATACGCAGTATTTT. It yields the protein CAWSKSGTGTDTQYF.

This rearrangement joins TRBV2 to TRBJ2-7, with 9 bases that match TRBD2. Per the germline V gene, CDR1 is SNHLY and CDR2 is FYNNEI. J gave up 3 bases and V 2 bases, and 5 bases lay outside the gene matches. CDR3 length equals 15 residues. Written as DNA, the CDR3 is TGTGCCAGCAGTGAACGAGGACTAGCGAGCTACGAGCAGTACTTC. It specifies CASSERGLASYEQYF.

The genes are TRBV5-1 and TRBJ2-7, with unresolved D. Trimming cost V 1 base and J 0 bases, with 11 bases left between them. This CDR3 region has 15 residues. CDR1 SGHRS and CDR2 YFSETQ come from the germline V gene. CDR3 residues: CASSLKWAVSYEQYF. Written as DNA, the CDR3 is TGCGCCAGCAGCTTGAAGTGGGCCGTCTCCTACGAGCAGTACTTC. Using reference TRBV5-1 and TRBJ2-7 for the parts outside the CDR3, the full variable domain is KAGVTQTPRYLIKTRGQQVTLSCSPISGHRSVSWYQQTPGQGLQFLFEYFSETQRNKGNFPGRFSGRQFSNSRSEMNVSTLELGDSALYLCASSLKWAVSYEQYFGPGTRLTVT.

The genes are TRBV10-2 and TRBJ1-1; D unclear. This CDR3 has 12 amino acids. The V end lost 2 bases, the J end lost 1 base, and 2 bases lay between the germline ends. Germline V gene sequence: CDR1 WSHSY, CDR2 SAAADI. The CDR3, as DNA: TGCGCCAGCAGTGAGCAGAACACTGAAGCTTTCTTT. Its translation: CASSEQNTEAFF.

This sequence joins TRBV30 and TRBJ1-5, with TRBD1 as a possible D gene (5 bases). The length of the CDR3 is 15 residues. CDR1 is GTSNPN, CDR2 SVGIG, per germline (reference sequence). The V end was cut by 5 bases, the J end by 1 base, with 15 bases between. CDR3 nucleotide sequence: TGTGCCTGGGAACCCACAGGTTCGAGCAATCAGCCCCAGCATTTT. Translated: CAWEPTGSSNQPQHF.

The rearrangement links TRBV9 to TRBJ2-7; TRBD2 aligns across 8 bases. Per germline, CDR1 SGDLS and CDR2 YYNGEE. V gave up 1 base and J gave up 3 bases; unmatched junction bases: 3. The CDR3 spans 14 residues. The CDR3 DNA sequence: TGTGCCAGCAGCGTAACGGGGACTAGCTACGAGCAGTACTTC. Translating it yields CASSVTGTSYEQYF.

This chain connects TRBV7-9 to TRBJ2-3, with TRBD2 matching over 14 bases. CDR1 and CDR2 (germline): SEHNR, FQNEAQ (reference sequence). Trimming cost V 4 bases and J 1 base; bases outside gene matches: 7. This CDR3 is built from 18 residues. The DNA of the CDR3 is TGTGCCAGCAGCTCGCGACTAGCGGGGGGGCCTGGCACAGATACGCAGTATTTT. This gives the protein CASSSRLAGGPGTDTQYF.

The V gene is TRBV11-2, the J gene TRBJ2-1; D may be TRBD2 (5 bases). The V gene lost 3 bases and the J gene lost 1 base, with 13 bases spanning the gap. CDR1 is SGHAT, CDR2 FQNNGV, per germline. The CDR3 runs 16 residues. CDR3: CASSFRRENSYNEQFF. Written as DNA, the CDR3 is TGTGCCAGCAGCTTTAGAAGGGAGAATTCCTACAATGAGCAGTTCTTC.

This clone came up a few times. The gene calls are TRBV10-3 and TRBJ1-1; D is ambiguous. Germline-derived CDR1 and CDR2 are ENHRY and SYGVKD. Trimming removed 3 bases from V and 0 bases from J, with 2 bases in between. CDR3 length: 12 residues. As DNA, the CDR3 is TGTGCCATCAGTGAAGTGAACACTGAAGCTTTCTTT. It codes for CAISEVNTEAFF.

The chain joins TRBV2 to TRBJ2-7, with D perhaps TRBD1 or TRBD2 (5 bases each). CDR3 length equals 13 residues. From germline, CDR1 is SNHLY and CDR2 FYNNEI. Trimming removed 5 bases at V and 3 bases at J, with 11 bases between. The CDR3 reads CASSLGTIYEQYF. Written as DNA, the CDR3 is TGTGCCAGCAGTCTCGGGACGATCTACGAGCAGTACTTC.

This chain uses TRBV5-1 with TRBJ2-1; D gene ambiguous. Germline V gives CDR1 SGHRS, CDR2 YFSETQ. Trimming took 4 bases from V and 5 from J, leaving 10 bases between them. The CDR3 loop spans 13 amino acids. The CDR3 coding sequence is TGCGCCAGCAGCCCCCGACTGGACAATGAGCAGTTCTTC. Amino acid sequence: CASSPRLDNEQFF.

V is TRBV10-3 and J is TRBJ2-2, with D maybe TRBD1 (6 bases). The V gene lost 4 bases and the J gene lost 2 bases, with 14 bases spanning the gap. Per germline, CDR1 ENHRY and CDR2 SYGVKD. The CDR3 runs 16 residues. The chain's CDR3 is CAISARQAINTGELFF. Written as DNA, the CDR3 is TGTGCCATCAGTGCTAGACAGGCCATAAACACCGGGGAGCTGTTTTTT.

The chain links TRBV30 to TRBJ2-1, with D possibly TRBD2 on 5 matching bases. Trimming removed 1 base at V and 0 bases at J, with 10 bases between. Looked up from germline, CDR1 is GTSNPN and CDR2 is SVGIG (reference sequence). CDR3 size: 15 residues. The CDR3 spells CAWSGGPLSYNEQFF. The CDR3 bases are TGTGCCTGGAGTGGAGGGCCCCTCTCCTACAATGAGCAGTTCTTC.